This T cell receptor beta chain comes out of a study of blood T cells in healthy people across ages. Details on this clonotype: Its target is not known.

Study-level findings and limits: Estimates based on one million T cells were treated as lower bounds.

Primed by a sample-barcoded 5' primer and a J-beta primer mix, a second PCR proceeded for about 7 to 11 cycles. Per sample, CDR3-containing paired-end reads numbered at least 3 million. MiXCR was run by TCRdb on the 5' RACE reads, yielding one entry per CDR3 protein. The top ten hold 30% to 35% of the sample, which has hundreds of thousands of distinct CDR3 sequences, around 45% seen once. Per germline, CDR1 LGHNT and CDR2 FRNRAP. The V and J ends lost 6 bases and 3 bases respectively, with 14 bases between them. The CDR3 loop spans 14 amino acids. Sequencing used blood. This clonotype originated in a woman between 55 and 75 years old in good health. The V gene is TRBV12-5, the J gene TRBJ2-5, with D hard to call. As DNA, the CDR3 is TGTGCTAGTGGGTTCGTGCGGTCTGAAGAGACCCAGTACTTC. It is translated as CASGFVRSEETQYF.